The entry below describes one TCR beta chain. Antigen specificity is unknown. Constant-segment primers and 5'RACE yielded cDNA libraries for TCR alpha and TCR beta, each carrying sample barcodes and UMIs. TCRdb called the 5' RACE reads again in MiXCR, with one record for every CDR3 protein. This sample has 500,000 to 550,000 distinct CDR3 sequences, with around 21% found just once. The source of the sample is a study of T-cell memory formation after mild COVID-19. Points from the study as a whole: The second-wave clones peaking on day 37 were not confirmed as SARS-CoV-2-specific.

The CDR3 covers 14 residues. Trimming removed 5 bases at V and 10 bases at J, with 21 bases between. Germline-derived CDR1 and CDR2 are DFQATT and SNEGSKA (reference sequence). The rearrangement links TRBV20-1 to TRBJ2-1, with a tentative D call TRBD1 (6 bases). The sample comprised PBMCs or a T cell subset sorted from them (not recorded which). The origin of this receptor is an adult woman who had mild COVID-19 (a few samples of this study predate the infection). Cell type and time point are not known. The CDR3 nucleotides read TGCAGTGCTCCAGGGGCTAGTCGCACCTTCGAGCAGTTCTTC. Encoded protein: CSAPGASRTFEQFF.